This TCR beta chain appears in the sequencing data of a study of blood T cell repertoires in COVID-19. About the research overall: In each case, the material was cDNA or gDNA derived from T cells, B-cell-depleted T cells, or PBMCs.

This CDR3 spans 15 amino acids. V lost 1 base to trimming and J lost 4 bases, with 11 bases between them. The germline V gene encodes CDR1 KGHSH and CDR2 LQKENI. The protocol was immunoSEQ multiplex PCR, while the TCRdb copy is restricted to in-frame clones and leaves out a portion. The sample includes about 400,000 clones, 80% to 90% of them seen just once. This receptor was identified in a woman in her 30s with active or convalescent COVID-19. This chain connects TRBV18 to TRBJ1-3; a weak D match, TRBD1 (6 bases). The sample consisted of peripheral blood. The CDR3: CASSPLNRAGNTIYF. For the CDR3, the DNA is TGTGCCAGCTCACCACTGAACAGGGCCGGAAACACCATATATTTT.